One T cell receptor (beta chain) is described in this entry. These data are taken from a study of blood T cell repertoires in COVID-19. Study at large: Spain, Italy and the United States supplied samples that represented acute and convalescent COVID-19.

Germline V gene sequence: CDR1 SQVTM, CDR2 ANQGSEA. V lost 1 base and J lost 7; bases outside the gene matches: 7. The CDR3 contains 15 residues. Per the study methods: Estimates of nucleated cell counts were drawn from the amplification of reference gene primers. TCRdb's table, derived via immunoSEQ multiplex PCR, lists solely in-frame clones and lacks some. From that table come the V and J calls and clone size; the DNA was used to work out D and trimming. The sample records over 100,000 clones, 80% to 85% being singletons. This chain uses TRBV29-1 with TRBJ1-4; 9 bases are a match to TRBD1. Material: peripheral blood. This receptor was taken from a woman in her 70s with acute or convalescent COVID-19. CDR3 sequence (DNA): TGCAGCGTTGAAGGGGGGGGACAGGGCGGTGAAAAACTGTTTTTT. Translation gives CSVEGGGQGGEKLFF. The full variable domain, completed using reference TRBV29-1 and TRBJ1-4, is SAVISQKPSRDICQRGTSLTIQCQVDSQVTMMFWYRQQPGQSLTLIATANQGSEATYESGFVIDKFPISRPNLTFSTLTVSNMSPEDSSIYLCSVEGGGQGGEKLFFGSGTQLSVL.